The rows below give T cell receptor beta chains drawn from one sample of a study of blood T cell repertoires in COVID-19. Clones were sequenced by immunoSEQ multiplex PCR, and TCRdb holds only the in-frame ones, with some missing. This table holds about 170,000 clones, about 89% found once. The source material was peripheral blood. The receptors stem from a man between 70 and 80 years old with acute or convalescent COVID-19. The CDR3 runs from the conserved cysteine through the conserved F or W. The D gene is left open where the match is weak. The size entry is marked missing in some rows and otherwise reads once, few, many or a size class.

DNA: TGTGCCAGCAAGAGGCGCCAGATCGCAGATACGCAGTATTTT
CDR3: CASKRRQIADTQYF
size: .
D: .
V: TRBV28
J: TRBJ2-3

DNA: TGCACCAGCAGCCTTCCGAGTCGGGAGCAGTACTTC
CDR3: CTSSLPSREQYF
size: .
D: .
V: TRBV1
J: TRBJ2-7

DNA: TGCGCCAGCAGTGGAGGGTCTGGGGCCAACGTCCTGACTTTC
CDR3: CASSGGSGANVLTF
size: few
D: .
V: TRBV10-1
J: TRBJ2-6

DNA: TGTGCCAGCAGCCAAGGGATCAGGGTGCGAACTGAAGCTTTCTTT
CDR3: CASSQGIRVRTEAFF
size: .
D: .
V: TRBV3-1/TRBV3-2
J: TRBJ1-1

DNA: TGTGCCAGCAGGGGACAGGGCTATGAAAAACTGTTTTTT
CDR3: CASRGQGYEKLFF
size: .
D: TRBD1
V: TRBV12-3/TRBV12-4
J: TRBJ1-4

DNA: TGCGCCAGCAGCTTCAGTCCCGGGACACAAAACTATGGCTACACCTTC
CDR3: CASSFSPGTQNYGYTF
size: .
D: .
V: TRBV5-1
J: TRBJ1-2

DNA: TGTGCCAGCAGCCATTTAGGGGACAATCAGCCCCAGCATTTT
CDR3: CASSHLGDNQPQHF
size: .
D: .
V: TRBV3-1/TRBV3-2
J: TRBJ1-5

DNA: TGTGCCAGTAGTAACGGACTGGAGGGCTACACCTTC
CDR3: CASSNGLEGYTF
size: .
D: .
V: TRBV19
J: TRBJ1-2

DNA: TGTGCCAGCAGTTTATTTGGGGCTAGCGGGAGCTACAATGAGCAGTTCTTC
CDR3: CASSLFGASGSYNEQFF
size: .
D: TRBD2
V: TRBV28
J: TRBJ2-1

DNA: TGTGCCAGAGGAAAAGACAGGGCTGAAAGGTTGACCCAGTACTTC
CDR3: CARGKDRAERLTQYF
size: .
D: TRBD1
V: TRBV5-3
J: TRBJ2-5

DNA: TGTGCCAGCAGTCTTCAGAGGGATACGCAGTATTTT
CDR3: CASSLQRDTQYF
size: .
D: .
V: TRBV2
J: TRBJ2-3

DNA: TGTGCCAGCAGCCCTGGCACAGGGTATCGTCAGCCCCAGCATTTT
CDR3: CASSPGTGYRQPQHF
size: .
D: .
V: TRBV28
J: TRBJ1-5

DNA: TGTGCCAGCGGGACTAGCCCTAGGGATACGCAGTATTTT
CDR3: CASGTSPRDTQYF
size: .
D: TRBD2
V: TRBV9
J: TRBJ2-3

DNA: TGTGCCACCAGCAGAGATGGGGACAGGGAGGATGGCTACACCTTC
CDR3: CATSRDGDREDGYTF
size: .
D: TRBD1
V: TRBV15
J: TRBJ1-2

DNA: TGTGCCAGCAGCCAAGGGGGACCTCAGCCTACGCAGTATTTT
CDR3: CASSQGGPQPTQYF
size: .
D: .
V: TRBV13
J: TRBJ2-3

DNA: TGTGCCAGCAGTTTATCCAGGATGAACACTGAAGCTTTCTTT
CDR3: CASSLSRMNTEAFF
size: .
D: .
V: TRBV27
J: TRBJ1-1

DNA: TGTGCCAGCAGCGCATACGGGAGTGTAGCTTTCTTT
CDR3: CASSAYGSVAFF
size: .
D: .
V: TRBV9
J: TRBJ1-1

DNA: TGTGCCAGCAGCCCCGCGGGAGATTCTGAAAAACTGTTTTTT
CDR3: CASSPAGDSEKLFF
size: .
D: .
V: TRBV25-1
J: TRBJ1-4

DNA: TGTGCCAGCAGCTTGCGACAGGGGGCGACGAATGAGCAGTTCTTC
CDR3: CASSLRQGATNEQFF
size: .
D: TRBD1
V: TRBV5-4
J: TRBJ2-1

DNA: TGTGCCAGCAGTTTCAGTGGTAATTCACCCCTCCACTTT
CDR3: CASSFSGNSPLHF
size: .
D: .
V: TRBV27
J: TRBJ1-6

DNA: TGTGCCAGCAGCTTAGAAACCCCTAGATACACTGAAGCTTTCTTT
CDR3: CASSLETPRYTEAFF
size: .
D: .
V: TRBV7-8
J: TRBJ1-1

DNA: TGTGCCAGCAGCGTCCTAGCGGGCTACGAGCAGTACTTC
CDR3: CASSVLAGYEQYF
size: .
D: TRBD2
V: TRBV7-8
J: TRBJ2-7

DNA: TGTGCCAGCAGCTTAGCCGGCGGGAGGGTCACAGATACGCAGTATTTT
CDR3: CASSLAGGRVTDTQYF
size: once
D: TRBD2
V: TRBV11-1
J: TRBJ2-3

DNA: TGTGCCAGCAGCTTAAGAGTCTTGGAGACCCAGTACTTC
CDR3: CASSLRVLETQYF
size: .
D: .
V: TRBV7-3
J: TRBJ2-5

DNA: TGCAGCTCCGACAGCCACAATGAGCAGTTCTTC
CDR3: CSSDSHNEQFF
size: few
D: .
V: TRBV29-1
J: TRBJ2-1

DNA: TGTGCCAGCAGCCGCCTCGGACAGGCAGACGAGCAGTACTTC
CDR3: CASSRLGQADEQYF
size: .
D: TRBD1
V: TRBV7-9
J: TRBJ2-7

DNA: TGCGCCAGCAGCCCCACCGCGGGAGGGCCTAGAGAGACCCAGTACTTC
CDR3: CASSPTAGGPRETQYF
size: .
D: TRBD2
V: TRBV4-1
J: TRBJ2-5

DNA: TGTGCCAGCAGTTGGGGACAGTATCAGCCCCAGCATTTT
CDR3: CASSWGQYQPQHF
size: .
D: TRBD1
V: TRBV28
J: TRBJ1-5

DNA: TGTGCCAGCAGTTATAGAGACCGGGGGGGCTACACCTTC
CDR3: CASSYRDRGGYTF
size: .
D: .
V: TRBV6-6
J: TRBJ1-2

DNA: TGTGCCAGCAGCTACACAGGGGGGAACACTGAAGCTTTCTTT
CDR3: CASSYTGGNTEAFF
size: .
D: TRBD1
V: TRBV11-3
J: TRBJ1-1

DNA: TGTGCCAGCTCACCAGGGAGGGGAGAGATCTATGGCTACACCTTC
CDR3: CASSPGRGEIYGYTF
size: .
D: .
V: TRBV18
J: TRBJ1-2

DNA: TGTGCCAGCAGCTCCACCCAGGGTGGGAACACTGAAGCTTTCTTT
CDR3: CASSSTQGGNTEAFF
size: .
D: .
V: TRBV7-2
J: TRBJ1-1

DNA: TGTGCCAGCAGCTCTAGCGGTCGGGGCAGCGAGCAGTACTTC
CDR3: CASSSSGRGSEQYF
size: .
D: TRBD2
V: TRBV9
J: TRBJ2-7

DNA: TGCGCCAGCGCCCCTAGCGGGAGGTACAATGAGCAGTTCTTC
CDR3: CASAPSGRYNEQFF
size: .
D: TRBD2
V: TRBV5-1
J: TRBJ2-1

DNA: TGTGCCAGCAGCTTAGCGGGACAGGGCGGCGATCAGCCCCAGCATTTT
CDR3: CASSLAGQGGDQPQHF
size: .
D: TRBD1
V: TRBV7-8
J: TRBJ1-5

DNA: TGTGCCAGCAGCCCGGACAGGGAAAATGGCTACACCTTC
CDR3: CASSPDRENGYTF
size: .
D: TRBD1
V: TRBV7-9
J: TRBJ1-2

DNA: TGCGCCAGCAGCTTTGGCGGGAGTGGCTCCTACAATGAGCAGTTCTTC
CDR3: CASSFGGSGSYNEQFF
size: .
D: TRBD2
V: TRBV5-1
J: TRBJ2-1

DNA: TGTGCCAGCATCAAGTCCTGGCATCAGCCCCAGCATTTT
CDR3: CASIKSWHQPQHF
size: once
D: .
V: TRBV9
J: TRBJ1-5

DNA: TGCGCCAGCAGCCAAGGTCTAAGCCCCCTGGGCACAGATACGCAGTATTTT
CDR3: CASSQGLSPLGTDTQYF
size: .
D: .
V: TRBV4-3
J: TRBJ2-3

DNA: TGTGCCAGCACCCATCGACAGCGGGACCAGCCCCAGCATTTT
CDR3: CASTHRQRDQPQHF
size: .
D: .
V: TRBV28
J: TRBJ1-5

DNA: TGTGCCAGCAGTTTTTACAGGGGCACCAATCAGCCCCAGCATTTT
CDR3: CASSFYRGTNQPQHF
size: .
D: TRBD1
V: TRBV27
J: TRBJ1-5

DNA: TGTGCCAGCAGCGCCATGAGAGCGGGGGTAGCCAAAAACATTCAGTACTTC
CDR3: CASSAMRAGVAKNIQYF
size: .
D: TRBD2
V: TRBV5-6
J: TRBJ2-4

DNA: TGCGCCAGCAGCTCAACCGGGACACTCGAAGAGACCCAGTACTTC
CDR3: CASSSTGTLEETQYF
size: .
D: .
V: TRBV5-1
J: TRBJ2-5

DNA: TGTGCCAGCAGCGCTGGGGACAGGGGAAATCAGCCCCAGCATTTT
CDR3: CASSAGDRGNQPQHF
size: few
D: TRBD1
V: TRBV9
J: TRBJ1-5

DNA: TGTGCCAGCAGTGAAAGGAGGGACGCTCAGCCCCAGCATTTT
CDR3: CASSERRDAQPQHF
size: .
D: .
V: TRBV2
J: TRBJ1-5

DNA: TGTGCCAGCAAGGACAATAACTATGGCTACACCTTC
CDR3: CASKDNNYGYTF
size: .
D: .
V: TRBV27
J: TRBJ1-2

DNA: TGTGCCAGCAACCTATCGGGGGGACCCGGGGAGCTGTTTTTT
CDR3: CASNLSGGPGELFF
size: .
D: TRBD2
V: TRBV28
J: TRBJ2-2

DNA: TGCGCCAGCAGCCATTCACGGACTAGCGGGAGTACGGGTAATGAGCAGTTCTTC
CDR3: CASSHSRTSGSTGNEQFF
size: .
D: TRBD2
V: TRBV5-1
J: TRBJ2-1

DNA: TGTGCCAGCAGTGAATACGAGGGCCTCGGGGGGTACTTC
CDR3: CASSEYEGLGGYF
size: .
D: .
V: TRBV6-1
J: TRBJ2-7

DNA: TGCGCCAGCAGCTTGGTGGGGGACAGCCAAGAGACCCAGTACTTC
CDR3: CASSLVGDSQETQYF
size: .
D: TRBD1
V: TRBV5-1
J: TRBJ2-5

DNA: TGTGCCACCTCAGGGGGCAGCCAAGAGACCCAGTACTTC
CDR3: CATSGGSQETQYF
size: .
D: TRBD1
V: TRBV24-1
J: TRBJ2-5

DNA: TGTGCCAGCAGTTCCCGGGACAGGGGATCTAGCTCCTACGAGCAGTACTTC
CDR3: CASSSRDRGSSSYEQYF
size: .
D: TRBD1
V: TRBV27
J: TRBJ2-7

DNA: TGTGCCAGCAGTGAATTGGAGGGGATAGCGGTTCTCTTC
CDR3: CASSELEGIAVLF
size: .
D: .
V: TRBV6-1
J: TRBJ2-7

DNA: TGTGCCAGTAGTATAGGCGGGGGCGGCACAGATACGCAGTATTTT
CDR3: CASSIGGGGTDTQYF
size: .
D: .
V: TRBV19
J: TRBJ2-3

DNA: TGTGCCACCAGTGATTCCGGGACAGGGGGCTATGGCTACACCTTC
CDR3: CATSDSGTGGYGYTF
size: .
D: TRBD1
V: TRBV24-1
J: TRBJ1-2

DNA: TGTGCCAGCAGCTTAGACTGGCAGGGCGGTGAGCAGTTCTTC
CDR3: CASSLDWQGGEQFF
size: few
D: .
V: TRBV11-2
J: TRBJ2-1

DNA: TGTGCCAGCAGCTTAGGGACTAGCGGGCCCGATACAGATACGCAGTATTTT
CDR3: CASSLGTSGPDTDTQYF
size: .
D: TRBD2
V: TRBV7-8
J: TRBJ2-3

DNA: TGTGCCAGCAGCCGACAGGGGTACGAGCAGTACTTC
CDR3: CASSRQGYEQYF
size: .
D: TRBD1
V: TRBV11-2
J: TRBJ2-7

DNA: TGTGCCAGCAGCCTCAGACAGGGGGCGGTTTACACCTTC
CDR3: CASSLRQGAVYTF
size: .
D: TRBD1
V: TRBV11-2
J: TRBJ1-2

DNA: TGTGCTAGTGGTACCCCGCGCAGGATCCGCTCCTATAATTCACCCCTCCACTTT
CDR3: CASGTPRRIRSYNSPLHF
size: .
D: .
V: TRBV12-5
J: TRBJ1-6